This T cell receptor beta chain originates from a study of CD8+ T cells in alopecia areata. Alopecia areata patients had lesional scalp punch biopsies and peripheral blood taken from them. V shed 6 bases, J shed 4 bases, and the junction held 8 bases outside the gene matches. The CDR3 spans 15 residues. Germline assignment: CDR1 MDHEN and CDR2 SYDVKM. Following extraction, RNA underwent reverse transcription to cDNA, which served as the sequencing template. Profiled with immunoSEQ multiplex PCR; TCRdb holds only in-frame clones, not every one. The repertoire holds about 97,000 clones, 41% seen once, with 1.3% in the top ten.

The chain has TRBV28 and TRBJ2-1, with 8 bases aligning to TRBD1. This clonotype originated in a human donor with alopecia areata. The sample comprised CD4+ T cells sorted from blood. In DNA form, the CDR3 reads TGTGCCAGCAGCATCTCGGACAGGGAGTACAATGAGCAGTTCTTC. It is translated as CASSISDREYNEQFF. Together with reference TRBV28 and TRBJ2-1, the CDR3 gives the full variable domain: DVKVTQSSRYLVKRTGEKVFLECVQDMDHENMFWYRQDPGLGLRLIYFSYDVKMKEKGDIPEGYSVSREKKERFSLILESASTNQTSMYLCASSISDREYNEQFFGPGTRLTVL.